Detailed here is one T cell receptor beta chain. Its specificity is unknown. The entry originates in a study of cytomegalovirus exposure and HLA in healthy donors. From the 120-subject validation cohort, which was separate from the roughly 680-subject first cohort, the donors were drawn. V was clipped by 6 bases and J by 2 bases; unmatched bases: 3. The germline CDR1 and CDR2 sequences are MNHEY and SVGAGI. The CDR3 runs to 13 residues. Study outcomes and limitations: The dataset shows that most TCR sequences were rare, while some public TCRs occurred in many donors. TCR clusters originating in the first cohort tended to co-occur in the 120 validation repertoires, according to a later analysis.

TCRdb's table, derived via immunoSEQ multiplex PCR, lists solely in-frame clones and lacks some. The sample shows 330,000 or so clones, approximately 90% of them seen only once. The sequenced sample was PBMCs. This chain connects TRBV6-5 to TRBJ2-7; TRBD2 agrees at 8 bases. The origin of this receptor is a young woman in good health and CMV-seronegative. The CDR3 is CASSRLAPYEQYF. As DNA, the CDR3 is TGTGCCAGCAGCCGACTAGCGCCCTACGAGCAGTACTTC.